This T cell receptor beta chain was observed in a study of beta chain features in type 1 diabetes. The study, taken as a whole, reports: Type 1 diabetes patients had VDJ junctions that carried fewer insertions and more deletions. Researchers reported that naive, central memory and Treg TCRB repertoires appeared more similar in patients than in healthy donors. All four CD4+ subsets from Type 1 diabetes patients carried moderately but significantly shorter TCRB CDR3s.

Between the trimmed V and J ends, which lost 2 bases and 8 bases, there was a span of 9 bases. CDR3 length equals 13 residues. Germline CDR1 reads LGHNA; CDR2 reads YSLEER. Sequencing targeted expressed TCRB transcripts, as all isolated RNA had been reverse transcribed. Regulatory, naive and central memory T cell samples averaged approximately 3.8 million reads. Repertoires were generated with immunoSEQ multiplex PCR, while TCRdb's copy carries only in-frame clones and drops some. The sample contains approximately 140,000 clones, roughly 9.7% of which appear only once. This clone was seen repeatedly, ten times or more. Antigen specificity is unknown.

The sequencing input was central memory CD4+ T cells from blood. The chain combines TRBV4-3 with TRBJ1-4, with D unresolved. The TCR sequence derives from a middle-aged woman in good health. CDR3 protein: CASSQNVQEKLFF. The CDR3 DNA reads as TGCGCCAGCAGCCAAAACGTCCAGGAAAAACTGTTTTTT.